This record looks at one T cell receptor (beta chain) sequence and its context. Its antigen remains unknown. Authors of the study amplified TCR beta CDR3 regions from RNA transcripts. An initial round of RT-PCR targeting the TCR CDR3 relied on the HTBI primer set. TCRdb re-analysed the multiplex PCR reads in MiXCR, keeping a single row per CDR3 protein. The sample has about 320,000 distinct CDR3 sequences, 16% seen once. This entry comes from a study of T cells in Graves' hyperthyroidism and ophthalmopathy. CDR3 size: 14 residues. Trimming took 5 bases from V and 2 from J, leaving 11 bases between them. Germline V CDR1 and CDR2: SGHTA, FQGTGA. Uncontrolled infection, other autoimmune disease, pregnancy or lactation disqualified patients from enrolment. The authors took PBMCs from roughly 9.7 ml fresh peripheral blood. Findings of the study overall: By a 13 V-J model, ophthalmopathy was set apart from stable hyperthyroidism.

Sequencing input: blood. The clonotype comes from a man aged 25 to 45 with Graves' hyperthyroidism. This chain uses TRBV7-3 with TRBJ2-3; D not certain. CDR3 in DNA: TGTGCCAGCAGCCGTACGAGCTACACAGATACGCAGTATTTT. It yields the protein CASSRTSYTDTQYF.